This T cell receptor beta chain was sequenced for a study of shared clonotypes between healthy human individuals. Study summary: Three plates each covered CD4 naive and memory; CD8 naive two, CD8 memory one.

General study points: Of the naive CD4 clonotypes, around 4.7% were shared across four donors. Large depth notwithstanding, sorted-subset sequencing proved incomplete by rarefaction.

CDR1 is SNHLY and CDR2 is FYNNEI in the germline V gene. The V end lost 5 bases, the J end lost 0 bases, and 11 bases lay between the germline ends. This CDR3 has 15 amino acids. Genomic DNA from each subset was divided evenly over several immunoSEQ plates. Assay: immunoSEQ multiplex PCR; the TCRdb copy retains only in-frame clones and omits some. The sample yields millions of clones, 85% to 95% seen once. Remarks on this clone: No antigen is known for it.

The rearrangement links TRBV2 to TRBJ1-5; D possibly corresponds to TRBD1 (6 bases). The receptor was derived from a man aged 18 to 29 in good health. Some clones in this sample may be carry-over from other donors' samples. Sample: naive CD4+ T cells from PBMCs. Specified subset: CD45RA+ positively selected. The CDR3 loop is CASSSQGRSNQPQHF. The CDR3 region has the DNA TGTGCCAGCAGTTCACAGGGCCGTAGCAATCAGCCCCAGCATTTT.